This TCR beta chain was observed in a study of T cells after somatic rescue of genetic block. V was shortened by 4 bases and J by 6 bases, with 7 bases between the two germline ends. In germline, CDR1 is SEHNR, CDR2 FQNEAQ (reference sequence). The CDR3 is 12 amino acids. The method was immunoSEQ multiplex PCR; TCRdb's version includes in-frame clones alone and lacks a portion of them. The table lists roughly 120,000 clones, under 95% of them singletons. Sequencing input: peripheral blood mononuclear cells (PBMCs). The chain carries TRBV7-9 and TRBJ1-5; D is ambiguous. The origin of this receptor is a woman under 30. In DNA form, the CDR3 reads TGTGCCAGCAGCTATCGGGGTCAGCCCCAGCATTTT. Translating gives CASSYRGQPQHF.